The clone carrying this TCR beta chain was recorded a few times. Its cognate antigen is unknown. The entry originates in a study of vaccination and CD4 T cells after COVID-19. Looking at the study overall: Mild disease affected roughly ten convalescent patients and severe disease one, all SARS-CoV-2 positive by nasal swab PCR. The convalescents, six males and four females, included two who were Hispanic. Overlapping SARS-CoV-2, HCoV-NL63, HCoV-OC43 and HCoV-229E spike peptides stimulated the cells.

The treatment here: roughly 10-day PBMC culture with coronavirus spike peptide pools or control peptides (ViraFEST assay). Antigen-specific T cells were expanded with peptide pools by ViraFEST, and TCRs were then sequenced. Cultured CD4+ T cell DNA underwent sequencing with the Oncomine TCR Beta short-read assay. Each CDR3 protein is one row after TCRdb ran MiXCR on the PCR reads. This table has 4,000 to 4,500 distinct CDR3 sequences, over 65% appearing once. This receptor was obtained from a human donor who had recovered from COVID-19. Sequences were obtained from CD4+ T cells from blood, cultured in vitro.

The CDR3 is CASGPQGQPQHF. The CDR3 DNA is TGTGCCAGCGGGCCCCAGGGACAGCCCCAGCATTTT. V and J are TRBV27 and TRBJ1-5, with D perhaps matching TRBD1 (5 bases). From germline, CDR1 is MNHEY and CDR2 SMNVEV (reference sequence). The CDR3 consists of 12 residues. With 8 bases removed from V and 7 bases from J, the gap between germline ends came to 12 bases.